The clone carrying this TCR beta chain was counted many times. Its target is not known. Bone marrow was sampled from every patient at the time of active disease. The CDR3 contains 13 residues. The V end was cut by 3 bases, the J end by 4 bases, with 9 bases between. Molecular barcoded adaptors covering alpha/delta and beta/gamma chains were used on 400 to 450 ng RNA. Using its own MiXCR run on the reads, TCRdb lists one record per CDR3 protein. The sample records 90,000 or so distinct CDR3 sequences, 20% to 25% being singletons. This entry is derived from a study of read filtering for tumor transcriptome and immune sequencing. Study context: 8 or 9 patients were R-ISS I, 16 were R-ISS II, 7 were R-ISS III. Findings and caveats of the study: This fraction held mixed bone marrow immune cells after CD138-negative sorting.

The receptor's source is a donor aged 40 or older with multiple myeloma. Specimen: a population of CD138-negative cells sorted from bone marrow. This chain connects TRBV12-3 or TRBV12-4 to TRBJ1-1; D uncertain. CDR3 coding DNA: TGTGCCAGCAGTTTGCGGGAGACCACTGAAGCTTTCTTT. Amino acid sequence: CASSLRETTEAFF.